The TCR beta chain under discussion was sequenced for a study of blood T cell repertoires in COVID-19. Study-level information: The origin of the acute and convalescent COVID-19 samples was the United States, Italy and Spain. PBMCs, B-cell-depleted T cells, or T cells were the source of the cDNA or gDNA that made up the material.

Authors' data handling: Cell counts per sample came from amplifying reference gene primers. Sequencing used immunoSEQ multiplex PCR; TCRdb keeps in-frame clones, though not all of them. V and J calls and clone size are given by that table; D and trimming were obtained from the DNA. This sample has around 300,000 clones, with 70% to 90% found just once. Per the germline V gene, CDR1 is SGHTA and CDR2 is FQGNSA. Trimming cost V 2 bases and J 2 bases, with 12 bases left between them. This CDR3 is 16 amino acids long. The source is a woman aged 25 to 39 who had recovered from COVID-19. The chain recombines TRBV7-2 with TRBJ2-2; D is perhaps TRBD2 (5 bases). Material: peripheral blood. Written as DNA, the CDR3 is TGTGCCAGCAGCTTATCAGAGCGGATAAACACCGGGGAGCTGTTTTTT. Its translation is CASSLSERINTGELFF.